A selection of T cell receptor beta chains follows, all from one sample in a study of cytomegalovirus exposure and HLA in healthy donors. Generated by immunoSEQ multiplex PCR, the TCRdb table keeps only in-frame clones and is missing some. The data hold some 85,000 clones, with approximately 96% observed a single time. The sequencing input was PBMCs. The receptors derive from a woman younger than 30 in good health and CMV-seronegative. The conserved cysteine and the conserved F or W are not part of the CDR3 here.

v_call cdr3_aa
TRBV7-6 ASSFIAGGANEQF
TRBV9 ASRGTSGDNEQF
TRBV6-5 ASSYSAGLDTDTQY
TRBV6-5 ASSSRDRGFYEQY
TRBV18 ASSPGLALDEQF
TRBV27 ASSLLDNTGELF
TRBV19 ASTPEGEDTQY
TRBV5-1 ASSLVGVRAGELF
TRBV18 ASSPDTSSYEQY
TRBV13 ASSPNRGLGMNTEAF
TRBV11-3 ASSLTSRYEQY
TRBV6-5 ASSLAGGLQETQY
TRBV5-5 ASSLNAPRTGTQPQH
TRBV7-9 ASSRGFQETQY
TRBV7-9 ASSQLGLADTGELF
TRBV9 ASSVGNSGSGGETQY